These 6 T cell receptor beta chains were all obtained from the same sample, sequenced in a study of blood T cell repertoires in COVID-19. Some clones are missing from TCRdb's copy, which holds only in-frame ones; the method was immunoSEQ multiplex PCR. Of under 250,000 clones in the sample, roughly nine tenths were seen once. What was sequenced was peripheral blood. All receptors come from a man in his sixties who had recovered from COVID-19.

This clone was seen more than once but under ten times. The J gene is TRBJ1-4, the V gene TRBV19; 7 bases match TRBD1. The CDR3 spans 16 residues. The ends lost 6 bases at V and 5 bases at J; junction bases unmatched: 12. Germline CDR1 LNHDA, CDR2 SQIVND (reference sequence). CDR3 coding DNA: TGTGCCAGTAGACCCCGTACGCCGACAGGGAATGAAAAACTGTTTTTT. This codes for CASRPRTPTGNEKLFF.

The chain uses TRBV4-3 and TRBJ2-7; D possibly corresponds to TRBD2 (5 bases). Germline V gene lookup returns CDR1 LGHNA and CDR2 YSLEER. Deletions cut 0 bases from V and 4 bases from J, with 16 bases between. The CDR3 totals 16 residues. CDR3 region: CASSQEFQRNRYEQYF. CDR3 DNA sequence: TGCGCCAGCAGCCAAGAGTTCCAGCGGAACCGGTACGAGCAGTACTTC.

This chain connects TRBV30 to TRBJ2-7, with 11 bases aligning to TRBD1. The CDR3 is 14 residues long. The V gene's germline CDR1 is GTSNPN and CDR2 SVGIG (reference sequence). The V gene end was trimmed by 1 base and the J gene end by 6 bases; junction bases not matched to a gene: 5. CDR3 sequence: CAWSAGQGAIEQYF. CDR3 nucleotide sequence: TGTGCCTGGAGTGCAGGACAGGGGGCTATCGAGCAGTACTTC. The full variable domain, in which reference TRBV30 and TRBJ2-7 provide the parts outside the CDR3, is SQTIHQWPATLVQPVGSPLSLECTVEGTSNPNLYWYRQAAGRGLQLLFYSVGIGQISSEVPQNLSASRPQDRQFILSSKKLLLSDSGFYLCAWSAGQGAIEQYFGPGTRLTVT.

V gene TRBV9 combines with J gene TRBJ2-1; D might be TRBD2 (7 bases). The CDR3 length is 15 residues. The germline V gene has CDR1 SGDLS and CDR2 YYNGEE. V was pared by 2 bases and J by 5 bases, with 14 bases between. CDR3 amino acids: CASSVRGEGHNEQFF. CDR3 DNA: TGTGCCAGCAGCGTTAGGGGGGAGGGCCACAATGAGCAGTTCTTC.

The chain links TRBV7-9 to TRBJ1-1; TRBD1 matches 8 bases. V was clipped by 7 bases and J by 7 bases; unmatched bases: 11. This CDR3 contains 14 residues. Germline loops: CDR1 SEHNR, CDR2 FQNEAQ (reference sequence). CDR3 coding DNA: TGTGCCAGCACCTTGGGACAGGTTCTTCTTGAAGCTTTCTTT. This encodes CASTLGQVLLEAFF.

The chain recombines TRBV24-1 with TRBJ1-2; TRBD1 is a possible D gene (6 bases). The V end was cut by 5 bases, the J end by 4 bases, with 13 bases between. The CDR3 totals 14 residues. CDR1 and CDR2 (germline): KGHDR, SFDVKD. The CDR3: CATSAQGLSYGYTF. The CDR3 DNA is TGTGCCACCAGTGCCCAGGGGTTATCCTATGGCTACACCTTC.